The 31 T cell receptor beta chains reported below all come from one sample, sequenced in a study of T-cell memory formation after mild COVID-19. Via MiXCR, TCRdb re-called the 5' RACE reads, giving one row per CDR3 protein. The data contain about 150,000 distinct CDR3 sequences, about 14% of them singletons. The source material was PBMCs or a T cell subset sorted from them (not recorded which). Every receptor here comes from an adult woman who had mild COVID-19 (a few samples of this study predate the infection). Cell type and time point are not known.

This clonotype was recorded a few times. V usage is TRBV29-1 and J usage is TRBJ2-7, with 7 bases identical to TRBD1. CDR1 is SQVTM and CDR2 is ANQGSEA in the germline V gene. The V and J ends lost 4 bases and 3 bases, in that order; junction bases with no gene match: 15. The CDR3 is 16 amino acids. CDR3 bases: TGCAGCGTTGTGCCCATACCTCGGGACAGTCACTACGAGCAGTACTTC. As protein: CSVVPIPRDSHYEQYF.

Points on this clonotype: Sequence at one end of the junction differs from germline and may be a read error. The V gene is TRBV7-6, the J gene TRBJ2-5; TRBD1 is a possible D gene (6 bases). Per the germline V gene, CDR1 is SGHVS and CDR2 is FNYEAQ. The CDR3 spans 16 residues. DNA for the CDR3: TGTGCCAGCAGCTTAAGGGGGAGCTGGGAACAAGAGACCAAGTACTTC. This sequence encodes CASSLRGSWEQETKYF.

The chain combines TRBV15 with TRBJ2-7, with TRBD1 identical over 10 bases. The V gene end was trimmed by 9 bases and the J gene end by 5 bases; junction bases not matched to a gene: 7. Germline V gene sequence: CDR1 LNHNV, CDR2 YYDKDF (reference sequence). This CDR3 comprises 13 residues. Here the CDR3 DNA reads TGTGCCACAACCGGGACAGGGGTCAACGAGCAGTACTTC. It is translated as CATTGTGVNEQYF. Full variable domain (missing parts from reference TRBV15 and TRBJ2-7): DAMVIQNPRYQVTQFGKPVTLSCSQTLNHNVMYWYQQKSSQAPKLLFHYYDKDFNNEADTPDNFQSRRPNTSFCFLDIRSPGLGDTAMYLCATTGTGVNEQYFGPGTRLTVT.

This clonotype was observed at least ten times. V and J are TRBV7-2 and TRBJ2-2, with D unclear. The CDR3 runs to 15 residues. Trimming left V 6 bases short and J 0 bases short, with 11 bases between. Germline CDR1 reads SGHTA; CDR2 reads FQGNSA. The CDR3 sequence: CASSPRRANTGELFF. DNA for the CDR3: TGTGCCAGCAGTCCCCGTAGGGCGAACACCGGGGAGCTGTTTTTT.

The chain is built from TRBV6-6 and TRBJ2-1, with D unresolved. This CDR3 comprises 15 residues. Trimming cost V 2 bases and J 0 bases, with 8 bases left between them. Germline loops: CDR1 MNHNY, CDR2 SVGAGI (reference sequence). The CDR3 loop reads CASSYDGSSYNEQFF. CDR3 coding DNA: TGTGCCAGCAGTTACGACGGCAGCTCCTACAATGAGCAGTTCTTC.

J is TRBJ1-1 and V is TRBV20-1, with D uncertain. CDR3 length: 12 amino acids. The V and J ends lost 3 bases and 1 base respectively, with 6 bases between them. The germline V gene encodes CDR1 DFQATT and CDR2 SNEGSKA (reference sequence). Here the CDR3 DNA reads TGCAGTGCTAGGGCCCCGAACACTGAAGCTTTCTTT. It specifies CSARAPNTEAFF.

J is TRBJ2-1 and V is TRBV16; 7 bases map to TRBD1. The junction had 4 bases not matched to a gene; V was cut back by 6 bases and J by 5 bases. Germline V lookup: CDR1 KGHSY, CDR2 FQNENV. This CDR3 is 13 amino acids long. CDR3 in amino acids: CASSRQGDNEQFF. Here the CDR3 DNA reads TGTGCCAGCAGTCGCCAGGGGGACAATGAGCAGTTCTTC.

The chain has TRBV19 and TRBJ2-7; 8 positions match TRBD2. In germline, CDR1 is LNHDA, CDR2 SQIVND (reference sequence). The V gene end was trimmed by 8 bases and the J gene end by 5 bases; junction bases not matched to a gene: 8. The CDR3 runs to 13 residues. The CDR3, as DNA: TGTGCCAGTGGCCTTACTAGCGGAGACGAGCAGTACTTC. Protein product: CASGLTSGDEQYF.

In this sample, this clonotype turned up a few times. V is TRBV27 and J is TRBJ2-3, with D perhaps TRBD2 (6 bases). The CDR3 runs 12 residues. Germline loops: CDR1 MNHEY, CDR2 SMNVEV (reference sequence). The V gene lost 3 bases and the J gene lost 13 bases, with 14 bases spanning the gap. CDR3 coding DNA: TGTGCCAGCAGTTTCCGCGGGAAGTCTGAGTATTTT. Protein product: CASSFRGKSEYF.

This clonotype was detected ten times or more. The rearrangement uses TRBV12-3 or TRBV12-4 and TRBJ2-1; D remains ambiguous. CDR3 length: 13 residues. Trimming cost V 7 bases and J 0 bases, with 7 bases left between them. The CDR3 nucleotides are TGTGCCAGCACCACAAGCTCCTACAATGAGCAGTTCTTC. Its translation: CASTTSSYNEQFF.

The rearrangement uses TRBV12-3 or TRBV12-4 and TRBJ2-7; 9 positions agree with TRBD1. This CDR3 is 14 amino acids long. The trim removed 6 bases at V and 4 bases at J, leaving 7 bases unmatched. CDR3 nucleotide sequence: TGTGCCAGCAGCAGAACAGGGGGCAAATACGAGCAGTACTTC. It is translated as CASSRTGGKYEQYF.

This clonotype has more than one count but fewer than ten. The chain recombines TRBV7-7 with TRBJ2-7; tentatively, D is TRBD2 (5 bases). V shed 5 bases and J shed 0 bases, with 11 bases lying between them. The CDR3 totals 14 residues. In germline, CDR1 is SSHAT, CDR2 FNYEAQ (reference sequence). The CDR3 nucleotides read TGTGCCAGCAGCCCTGACGGACTCTCCTACGAGCAGTACTTC. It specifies CASSPDGLSYEQYF.

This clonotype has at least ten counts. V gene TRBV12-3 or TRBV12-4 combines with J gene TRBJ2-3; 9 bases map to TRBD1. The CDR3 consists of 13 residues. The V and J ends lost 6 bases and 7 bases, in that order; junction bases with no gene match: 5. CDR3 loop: CASSSDRGYTQYF. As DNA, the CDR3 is TGTGCCAGCAGCTCGGACAGGGGATATACGCAGTATTTT.

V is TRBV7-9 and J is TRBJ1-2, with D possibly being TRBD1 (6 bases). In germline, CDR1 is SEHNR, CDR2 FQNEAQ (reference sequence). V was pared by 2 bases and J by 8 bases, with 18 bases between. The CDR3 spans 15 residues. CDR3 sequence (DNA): TGTGCCAGCAGCTTATCCCTGGACAGAACGCGCGGCTACACCTTC. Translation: CASSLSLDRTRGYTF.

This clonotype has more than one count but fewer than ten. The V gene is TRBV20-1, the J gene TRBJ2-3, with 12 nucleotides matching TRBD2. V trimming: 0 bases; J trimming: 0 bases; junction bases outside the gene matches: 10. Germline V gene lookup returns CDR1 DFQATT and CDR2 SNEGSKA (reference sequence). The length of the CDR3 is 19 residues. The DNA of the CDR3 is TGCAGTGCTAGAGATCTTAGGACTAGCGGGATTCTTAGCACAGATACGCAGTATTTT. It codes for CSARDLRTSGILSTDTQYF.

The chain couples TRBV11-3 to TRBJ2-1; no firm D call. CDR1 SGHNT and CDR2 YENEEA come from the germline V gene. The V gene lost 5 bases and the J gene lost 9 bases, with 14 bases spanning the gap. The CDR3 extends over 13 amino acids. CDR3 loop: CASSPYSTREQFF. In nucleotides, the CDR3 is TGTGCCAGCAGCCCATACTCGACCCGTGAGCAGTTCTTC.

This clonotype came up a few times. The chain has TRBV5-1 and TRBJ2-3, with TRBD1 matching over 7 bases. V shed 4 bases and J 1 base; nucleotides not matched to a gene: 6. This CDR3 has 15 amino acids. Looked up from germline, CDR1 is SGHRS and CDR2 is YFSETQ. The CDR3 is CASSADRDGTDTQYF. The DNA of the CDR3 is TGCGCCAGCAGCGCCGACAGGGACGGCACAGATACGCAGTATTTT.

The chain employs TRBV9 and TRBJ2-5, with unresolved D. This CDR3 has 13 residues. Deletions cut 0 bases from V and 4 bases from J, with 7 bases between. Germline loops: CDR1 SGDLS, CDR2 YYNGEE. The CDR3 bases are TGTGCCAGCAGCGTAGGGGGATTAGAGACCCAGTACTTC. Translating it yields CASSVGGLETQYF. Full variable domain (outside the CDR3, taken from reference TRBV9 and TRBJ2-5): DSGVTQTPKHLITATGQRVTLRCSPRSGDLSVYWYQQSLDQGLQFLIQYYNGEERAKGNILERFSAQQFPDLHSELNLSSLELGDSALYFCASSVGGLETQYFGPGTRLLVL.

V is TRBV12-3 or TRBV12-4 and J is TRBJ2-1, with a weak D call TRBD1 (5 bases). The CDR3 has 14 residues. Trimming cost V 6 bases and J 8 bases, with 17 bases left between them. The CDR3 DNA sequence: TGTGCCAGCAGCCTAGGGGCCTATTACTATGAGCAGTTCTTC. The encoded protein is CASSLGAYYYEQFF.

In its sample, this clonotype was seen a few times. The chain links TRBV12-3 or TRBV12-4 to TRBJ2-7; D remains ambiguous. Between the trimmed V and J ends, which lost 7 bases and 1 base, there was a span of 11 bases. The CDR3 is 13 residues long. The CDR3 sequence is CASTSDWSYEQYF. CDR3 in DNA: TGTGCCAGCACCTCGGATTGGTCCTACGAGCAGTACTTC.

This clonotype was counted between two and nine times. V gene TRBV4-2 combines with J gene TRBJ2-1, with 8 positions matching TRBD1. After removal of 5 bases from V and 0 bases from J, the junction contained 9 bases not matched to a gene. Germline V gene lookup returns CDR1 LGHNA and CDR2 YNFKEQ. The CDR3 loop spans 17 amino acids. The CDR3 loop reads CASSFRTGLSSYNEQFF. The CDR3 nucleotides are TGTGCCAGCAGCTTTCGGACAGGGCTGAGCTCCTACAATGAGCAGTTCTTC.

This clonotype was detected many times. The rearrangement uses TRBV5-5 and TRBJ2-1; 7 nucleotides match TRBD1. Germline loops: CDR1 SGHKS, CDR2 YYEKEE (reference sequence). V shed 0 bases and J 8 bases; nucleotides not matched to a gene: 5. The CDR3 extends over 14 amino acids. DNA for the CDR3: TGTGCCAGCAGCTTGGGACAGGGAGTCGATGAGCAGTTCTTC. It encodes CASSLGQGVDEQFF.

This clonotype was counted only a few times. The CDR3 DNA is TGCGCCAGCAGCCAAGAGTTGGGGAGCCCTGAAGCTTTCTTT. The encoded protein is CASSQELGSPEAFF. The chain couples TRBV4-3 to TRBJ1-1; D is undetermined. Trimming stripped 0 bases from V and 6 bases from J, with 11 bases between. CDR1 is LGHNA and CDR2 is YSLEER in the germline V gene. The CDR3 length is 14 residues.

The CDR3 reads CASSSWGQGTGELFF. The CDR3 bases are TGTGCCAGCAGCTCCTGGGGACAGGGGACCGGGGAGCTGTTTTTT. The V and J genes are TRBV7-9 and TRBJ2-2, with 10 bases lining up with TRBD1. With 4 bases clipped from V and 5 bases from J, the junction kept 4 bases outside the gene matches. Germline values: CDR1 SEHNR, CDR2 FQNEAQ (reference sequence). This CDR3 region has 15 residues. The variable domain in full, with the rest retrieved from reference TRBV7-9 and TRBJ2-2, is DTGVSQNPRHKITKRGQNVTFRCDPISEHNRLYWYRQTLGQGPEFLTYFQNEAQLEKSRLLSDRFSAERPKGSFSTLEIQRTEQGDSAMYLCASSSWGQGTGELFFGEGSRLTVL.

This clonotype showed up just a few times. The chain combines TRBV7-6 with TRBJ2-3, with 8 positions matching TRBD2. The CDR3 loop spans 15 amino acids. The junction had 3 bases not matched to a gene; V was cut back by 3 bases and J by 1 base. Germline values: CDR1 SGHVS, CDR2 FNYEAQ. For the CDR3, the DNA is TGTGCCAGCAGCTTCGGGAGGGGCGGCACAGATACGCAGTATTTT. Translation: CASSFGRGGTDTQYF. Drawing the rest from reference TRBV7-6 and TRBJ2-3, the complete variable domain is GAGVSQSPRYKVTKRGQDVALRCDPISGHVSLYWYRQALGQGPEFLTYFNYEAQQDKSGLPNDRFSAERPEGSISTLTIQRTEQRDSAMYRCASSFGRGGTDTQYFGPGTRLTVL.

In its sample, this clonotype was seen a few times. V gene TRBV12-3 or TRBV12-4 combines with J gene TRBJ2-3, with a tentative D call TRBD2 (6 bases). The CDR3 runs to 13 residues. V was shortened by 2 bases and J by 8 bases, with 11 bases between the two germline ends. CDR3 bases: TGTGCCAGCAGTTTAACTAGCCGTCGTACGCAGTATTTT. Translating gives CASSLTSRRTQYF.

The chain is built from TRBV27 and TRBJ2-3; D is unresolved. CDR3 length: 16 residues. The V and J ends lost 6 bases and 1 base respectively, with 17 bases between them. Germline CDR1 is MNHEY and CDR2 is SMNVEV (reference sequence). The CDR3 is CASRSGLQTRTDTQYF. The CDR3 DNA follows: TGTGCCAGCAGGTCCGGGCTTCAAACCCGCACAGATACGCAGTATTTT.

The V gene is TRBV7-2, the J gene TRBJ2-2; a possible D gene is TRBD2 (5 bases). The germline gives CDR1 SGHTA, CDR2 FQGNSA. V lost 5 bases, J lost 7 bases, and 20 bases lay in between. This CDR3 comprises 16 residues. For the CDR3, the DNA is TGTGCCAGCAGCCTCCGGGGTCCCTCCCTCGGCGGGGAGCTGTTTTTT. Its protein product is CASSLRGPSLGGELFF. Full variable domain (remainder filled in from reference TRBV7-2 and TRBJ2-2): GAGVSQSPSNKVTEKGKDVELRCDPISGHTALYWYRQSLGQGLEFLIYFQGNSAPDKSGLPSDRFSAERTGGSVSTLTIQRTQQEDSAVYLCASSLRGPSLGGELFFGEGSRLTVL.

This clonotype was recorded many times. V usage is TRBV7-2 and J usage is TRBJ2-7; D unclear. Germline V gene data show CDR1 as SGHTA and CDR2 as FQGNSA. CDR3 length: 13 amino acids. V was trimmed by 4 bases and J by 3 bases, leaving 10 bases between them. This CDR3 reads CASSSDEGYEQYF. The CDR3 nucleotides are TGTGCCAGCAGCTCGGACGAAGGCTACGAGCAGTACTTC.

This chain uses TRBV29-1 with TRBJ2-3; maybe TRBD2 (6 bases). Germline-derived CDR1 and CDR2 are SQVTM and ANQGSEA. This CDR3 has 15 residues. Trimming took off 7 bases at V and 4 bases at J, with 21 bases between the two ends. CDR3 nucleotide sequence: TGCAGCGGCGAATTGGCTGGGACTTACGCAGATACGCAGTATTTT. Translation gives CSGELAGTYADTQYF.

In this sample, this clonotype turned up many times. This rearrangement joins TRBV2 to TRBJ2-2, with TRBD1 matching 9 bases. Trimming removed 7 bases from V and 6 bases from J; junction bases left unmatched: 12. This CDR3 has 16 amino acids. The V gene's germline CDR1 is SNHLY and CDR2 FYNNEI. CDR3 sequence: CASTETLTGGPGELFF. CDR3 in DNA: TGTGCCAGCACGGAAACCCTAACAGGGGGCCCCGGGGAGCTGTTTTTT.